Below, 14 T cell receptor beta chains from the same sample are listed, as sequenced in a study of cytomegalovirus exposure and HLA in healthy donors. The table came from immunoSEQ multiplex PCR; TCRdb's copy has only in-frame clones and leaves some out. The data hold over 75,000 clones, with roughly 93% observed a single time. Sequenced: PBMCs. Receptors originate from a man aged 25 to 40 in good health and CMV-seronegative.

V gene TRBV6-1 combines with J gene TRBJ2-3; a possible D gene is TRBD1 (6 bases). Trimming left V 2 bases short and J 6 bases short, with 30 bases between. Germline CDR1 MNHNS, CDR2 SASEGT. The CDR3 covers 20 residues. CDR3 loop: CASSEQLGALFSRVSDTQYF. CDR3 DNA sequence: TGTGCCAGCAGTGAACAGCTGGGGGCTCTTTTCTCCCGGGTTTCGGATACGCAGTATTTT.

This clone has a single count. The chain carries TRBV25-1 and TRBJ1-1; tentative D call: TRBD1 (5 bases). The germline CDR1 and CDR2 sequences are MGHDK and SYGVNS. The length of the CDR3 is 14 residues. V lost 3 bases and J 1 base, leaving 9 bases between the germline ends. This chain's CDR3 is CASSDTGKNTEAFF. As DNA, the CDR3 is TGTGCCAGCAGTGATACAGGCAAGAACACTGAAGCTTTCTTT.

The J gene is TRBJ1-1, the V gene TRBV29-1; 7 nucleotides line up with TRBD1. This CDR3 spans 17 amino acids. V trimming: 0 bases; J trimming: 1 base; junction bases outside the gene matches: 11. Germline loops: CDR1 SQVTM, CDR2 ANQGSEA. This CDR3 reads CSVEDLTGKGSNTEAFF. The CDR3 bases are TGCAGCGTTGAAGATCTGACAGGGAAGGGGTCGAACACTGAAGCTTTCTTT.

CDR3: CASSPETGGIRTEAFF. CDR3 coding DNA: TGTGCCAGCAGCCCCGAGACGGGGGGTATAAGGACTGAAGCTTTCTTT. The rearrangement uses TRBV11-2 and TRBJ1-1; TRBD1 is a possible D gene (5 bases). There are 16 residues in the CDR3. Trimming left V 5 bases short and J 5 bases short, with 21 bases between. Germline V gene lookup returns CDR1 SGHAT and CDR2 FQNNGV.

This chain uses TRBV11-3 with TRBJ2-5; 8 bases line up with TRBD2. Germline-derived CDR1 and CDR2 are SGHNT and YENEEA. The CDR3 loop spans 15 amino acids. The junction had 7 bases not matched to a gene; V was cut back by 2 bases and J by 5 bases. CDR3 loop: CASSLSSGGPETQYF. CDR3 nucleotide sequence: TGTGCCAGCAGCTTAAGTTCGGGGGGGCCGGAGACCCAGTACTTC.

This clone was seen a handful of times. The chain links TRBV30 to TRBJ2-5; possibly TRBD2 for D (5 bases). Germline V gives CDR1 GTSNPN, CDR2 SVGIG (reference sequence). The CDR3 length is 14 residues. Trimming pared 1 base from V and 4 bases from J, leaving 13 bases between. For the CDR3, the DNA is TGTGCCTGGAGTGCCCCTTATGCGGGAGAGACCCAGTACTTC. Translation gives CAWSAPYAGETQYF.

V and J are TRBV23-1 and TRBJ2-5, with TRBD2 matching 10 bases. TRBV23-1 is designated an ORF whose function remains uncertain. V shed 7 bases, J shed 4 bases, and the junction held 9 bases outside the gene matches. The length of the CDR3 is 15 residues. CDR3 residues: CASNSGLALIETQYF. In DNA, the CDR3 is TGCGCCAGCAATTCGGGACTAGCGTTAATAGAGACCCAGTACTTC.

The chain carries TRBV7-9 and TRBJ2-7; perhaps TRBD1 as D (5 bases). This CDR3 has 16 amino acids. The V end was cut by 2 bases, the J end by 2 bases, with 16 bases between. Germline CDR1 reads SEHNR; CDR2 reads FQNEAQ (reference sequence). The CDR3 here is CASSLREPTVTYEQYF. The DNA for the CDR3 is TGTGCCAGCAGCTTACGTGAGCCGACAGTCACCTACGAGCAGTACTTC.

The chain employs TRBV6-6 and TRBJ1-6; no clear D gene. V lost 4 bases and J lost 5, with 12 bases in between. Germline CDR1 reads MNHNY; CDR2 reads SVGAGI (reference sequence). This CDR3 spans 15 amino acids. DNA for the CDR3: TGTGCCAGCAGTTGGTCGGTAACTCATAATTCACCCCTCCACTTT. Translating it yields CASSWSVTHNSPLHF.

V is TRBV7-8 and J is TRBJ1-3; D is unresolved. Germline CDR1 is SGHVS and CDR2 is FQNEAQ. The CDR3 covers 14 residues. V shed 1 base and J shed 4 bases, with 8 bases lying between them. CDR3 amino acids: CASSLVARGNTIYF. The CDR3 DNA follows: TGTGCCAGCAGCTTAGTGGCCAGGGGAAACACCATATATTTT.

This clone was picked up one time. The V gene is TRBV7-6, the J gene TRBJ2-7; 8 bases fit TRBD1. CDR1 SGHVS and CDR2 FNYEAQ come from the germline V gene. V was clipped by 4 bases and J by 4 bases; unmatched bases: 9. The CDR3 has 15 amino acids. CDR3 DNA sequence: TGTGCCAGCAGCTCCACAGGGGGACAGCTTTACGAGCAGTACTTC. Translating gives CASSSTGGQLYEQYF.

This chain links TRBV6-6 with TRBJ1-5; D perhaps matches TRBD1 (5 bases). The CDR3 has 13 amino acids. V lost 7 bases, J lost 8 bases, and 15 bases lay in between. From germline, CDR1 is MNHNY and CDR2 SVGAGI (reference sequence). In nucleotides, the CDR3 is TGTGCCAGCACCATAGTCCCCAGGGAGCCCCAGCATTTT. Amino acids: CASTIVPREPQHF.

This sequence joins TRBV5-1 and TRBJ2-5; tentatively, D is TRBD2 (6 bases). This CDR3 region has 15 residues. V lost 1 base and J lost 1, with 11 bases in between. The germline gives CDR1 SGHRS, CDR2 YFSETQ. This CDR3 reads CASSLFAGTQETQYF. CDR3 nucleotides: TGCGCCAGCAGCTTGTTTGCGGGGACCCAAGAGACCCAGTACTTC.

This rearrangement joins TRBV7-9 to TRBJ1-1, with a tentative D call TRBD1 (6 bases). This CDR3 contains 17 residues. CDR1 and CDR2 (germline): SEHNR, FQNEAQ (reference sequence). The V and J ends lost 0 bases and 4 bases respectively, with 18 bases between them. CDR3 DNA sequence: TGTGCCAGCAGCTTAGCCCAAGGACAGTTCGCGGGCACTGAAGCTTTCTTT. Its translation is CASSLAQGQFAGTEAFF. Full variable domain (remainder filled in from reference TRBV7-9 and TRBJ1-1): DTGVSQNPRHKITKRGQNVTFRCDPISEHNRLYWYRQTLGQGPEFLTYFQNEAQLEKSRLLSDRFSAERPKGSFSTLEIQRTEQGDSAMYLCASSLAQGQFAGTEAFFGQGTRLTVV.